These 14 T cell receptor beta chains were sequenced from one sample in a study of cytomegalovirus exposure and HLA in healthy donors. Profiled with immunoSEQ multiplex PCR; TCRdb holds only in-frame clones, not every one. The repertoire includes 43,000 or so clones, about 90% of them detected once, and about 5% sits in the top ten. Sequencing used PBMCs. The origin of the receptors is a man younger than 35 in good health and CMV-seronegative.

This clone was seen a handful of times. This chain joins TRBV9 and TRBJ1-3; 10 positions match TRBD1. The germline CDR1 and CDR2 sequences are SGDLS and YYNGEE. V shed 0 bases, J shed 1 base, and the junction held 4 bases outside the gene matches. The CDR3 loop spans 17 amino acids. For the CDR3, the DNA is TGTGCCAGCAGCGTAGGCGGGACAGGGGTATCTGGAAACACCATATATTTT. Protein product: CASSVGGTGVSGNTIYF.

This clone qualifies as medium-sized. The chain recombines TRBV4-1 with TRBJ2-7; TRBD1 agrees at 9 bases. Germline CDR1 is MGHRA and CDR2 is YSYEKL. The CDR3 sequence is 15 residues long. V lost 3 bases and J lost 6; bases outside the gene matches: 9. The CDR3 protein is CASSQIRTGDAEQYF. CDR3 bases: TGCGCCAGCAGCCAGATCAGGACAGGGGACGCCGAGCAGTACTTC.

The CDR3: CASSPDKGIYEQFF. The CDR3 DNA follows: TGTGCCAGCAGCCCGGACAAGGGTATCTATGAGCAGTTCTTC. This chain connects TRBV7-9 to TRBJ2-1; a weak D match, TRBD1 (5 bases). The germline V and J ends were trimmed by 5 bases and 8 bases, with 16 bases remaining between them. The CDR3 spans 14 residues. Germline CDR1 reads SEHNR; CDR2 reads FQNEAQ (reference sequence). Filled out from reference TRBV7-9 and TRBJ2-1, the complete variable domain reads DTGVSQNPRHKITKRGQNVTFRCDPISEHNRLYWYRQTLGQGPEFLTYFQNEAQLEKSRLLSDRFSAERPKGSFSTLEIQRTEQGDSAMYLCASSPDKGIYEQFFGPGTRLTVL.

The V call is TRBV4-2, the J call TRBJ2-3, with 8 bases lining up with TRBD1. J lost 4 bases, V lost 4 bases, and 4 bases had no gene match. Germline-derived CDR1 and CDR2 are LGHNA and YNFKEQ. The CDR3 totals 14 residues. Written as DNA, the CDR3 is TGTGCCAGCAGCCCCCGGGACAGGCCAGATACGCAGTATTTT. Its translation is CASSPRDRPDTQYF.

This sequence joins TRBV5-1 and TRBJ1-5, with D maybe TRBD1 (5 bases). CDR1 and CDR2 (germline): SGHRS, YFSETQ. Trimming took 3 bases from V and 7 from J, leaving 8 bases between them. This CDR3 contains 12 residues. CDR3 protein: CASSYSGQPQHF. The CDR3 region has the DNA TGCGCCAGCAGCTACTCAGGGCAGCCCCAGCATTTT.

CDR3 sequence: CASSQGGTGELFF. CDR3 DNA: TGCGCCAGCAGCCAAGGGGGAACCGGGGAGCTGTTTTTT. V gene TRBV5-1 combines with J gene TRBJ2-2, with D possibly TRBD1 on 6 matching bases. Germline loops: CDR1 SGHRS, CDR2 YFSETQ. The CDR3 covers 13 residues. Trimming pared 4 bases from V and 5 bases from J, leaving 9 bases between.

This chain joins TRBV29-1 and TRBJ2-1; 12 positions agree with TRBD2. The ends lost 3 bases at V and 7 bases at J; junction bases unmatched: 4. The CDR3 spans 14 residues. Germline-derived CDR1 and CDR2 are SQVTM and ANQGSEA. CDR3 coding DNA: TGCAGCGTTGAGACTAGCGGGAGAGGGAATGAGCAGTTCTTC. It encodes CSVETSGRGNEQFF.

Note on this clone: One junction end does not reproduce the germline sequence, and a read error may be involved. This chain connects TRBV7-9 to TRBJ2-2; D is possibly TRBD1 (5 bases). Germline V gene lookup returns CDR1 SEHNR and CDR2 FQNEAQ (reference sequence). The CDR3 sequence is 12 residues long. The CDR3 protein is CASSSDTGELFF. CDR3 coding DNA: TGTGCCAGCAGCTCGGACACAGGGGAGCTGTTTTTT.

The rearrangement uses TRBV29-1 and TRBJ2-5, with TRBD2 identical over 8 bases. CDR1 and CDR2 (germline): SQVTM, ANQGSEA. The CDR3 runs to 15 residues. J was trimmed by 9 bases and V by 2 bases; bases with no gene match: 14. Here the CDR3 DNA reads TGCAGCGTTGAATTCGGGAGGGGGGCCCTCAGGGCCCAGTACTTC. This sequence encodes CSVEFGRGALRAQYF.

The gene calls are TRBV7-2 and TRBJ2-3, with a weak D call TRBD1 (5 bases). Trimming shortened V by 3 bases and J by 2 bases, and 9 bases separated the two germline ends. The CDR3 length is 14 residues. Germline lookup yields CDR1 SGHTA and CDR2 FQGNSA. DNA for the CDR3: TGTGCCAGCAGCTTGCGACAGCTCACAGATACGCAGTATTTT. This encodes CASSLRQLTDTQYF.

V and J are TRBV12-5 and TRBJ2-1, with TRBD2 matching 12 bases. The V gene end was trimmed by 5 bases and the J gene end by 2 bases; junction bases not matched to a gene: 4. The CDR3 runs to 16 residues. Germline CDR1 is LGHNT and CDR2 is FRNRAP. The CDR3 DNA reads TGTGCTAGTGGTACGACTAGCGGGGGCGCCTACAATGAGCAGTTCTTC. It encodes CASGTTSGGAYNEQFF.

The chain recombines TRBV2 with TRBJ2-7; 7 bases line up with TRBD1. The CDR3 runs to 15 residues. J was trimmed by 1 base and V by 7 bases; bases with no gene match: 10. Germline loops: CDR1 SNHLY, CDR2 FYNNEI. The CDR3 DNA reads TGTGCCAGCAATCGGGACAGATTGGTATCCTACGAGCAGTACTTC. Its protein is CASNRDRLVSYEQYF.

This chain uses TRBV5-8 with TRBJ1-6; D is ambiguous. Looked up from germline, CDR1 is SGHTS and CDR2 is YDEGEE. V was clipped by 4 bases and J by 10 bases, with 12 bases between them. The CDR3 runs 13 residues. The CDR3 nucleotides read TGTGCCAGCAGCCTAAGGTCTAGGTCACCCCTCCACTTT. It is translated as CASSLRSRSPLHF.

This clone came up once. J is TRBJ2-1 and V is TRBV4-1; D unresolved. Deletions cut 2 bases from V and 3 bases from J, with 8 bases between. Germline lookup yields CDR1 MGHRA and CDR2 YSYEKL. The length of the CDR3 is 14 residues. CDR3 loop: CASSQQQVYNEQFF. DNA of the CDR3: TGCGCCAGCAGCCAACAGCAGGTCTACAATGAGCAGTTCTTC.